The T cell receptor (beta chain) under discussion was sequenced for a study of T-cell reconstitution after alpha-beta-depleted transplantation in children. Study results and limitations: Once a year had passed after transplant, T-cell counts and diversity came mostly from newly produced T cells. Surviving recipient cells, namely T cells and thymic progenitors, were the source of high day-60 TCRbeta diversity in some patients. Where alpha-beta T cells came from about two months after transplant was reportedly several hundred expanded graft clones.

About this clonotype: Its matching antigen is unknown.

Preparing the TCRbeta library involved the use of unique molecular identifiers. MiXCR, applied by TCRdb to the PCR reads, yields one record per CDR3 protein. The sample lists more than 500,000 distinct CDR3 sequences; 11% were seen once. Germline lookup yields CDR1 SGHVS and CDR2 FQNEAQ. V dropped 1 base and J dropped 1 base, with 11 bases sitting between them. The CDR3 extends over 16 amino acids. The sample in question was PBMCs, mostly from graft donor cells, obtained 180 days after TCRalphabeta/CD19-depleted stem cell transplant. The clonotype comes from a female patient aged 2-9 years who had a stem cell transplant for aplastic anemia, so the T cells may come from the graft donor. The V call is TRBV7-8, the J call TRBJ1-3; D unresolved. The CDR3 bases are TGTGCCAGCAGCTTAGACCGTCATAGGTCTGGAAACACCATATATTTT. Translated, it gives CASSLDRHRSGNTIYF.